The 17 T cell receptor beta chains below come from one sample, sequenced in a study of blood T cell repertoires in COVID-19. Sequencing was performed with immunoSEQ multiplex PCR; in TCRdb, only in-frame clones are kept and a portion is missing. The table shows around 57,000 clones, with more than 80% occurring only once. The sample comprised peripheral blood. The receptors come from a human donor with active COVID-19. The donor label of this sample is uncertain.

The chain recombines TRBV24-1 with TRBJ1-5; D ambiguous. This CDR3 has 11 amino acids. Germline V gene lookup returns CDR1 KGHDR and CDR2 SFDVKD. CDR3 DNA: TGTGTATCCAGGCATAATCAGCCCCAGCATTTT. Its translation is CVSRHNQPQHF.

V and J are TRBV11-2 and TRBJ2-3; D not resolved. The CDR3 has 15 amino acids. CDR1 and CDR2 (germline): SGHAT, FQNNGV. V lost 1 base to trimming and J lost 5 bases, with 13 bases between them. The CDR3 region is CASSLVLGPGDTQYF. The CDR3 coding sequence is TGTGCCAGCAGCTTAGTACTCGGTCCCGGAGATACGCAGTATTTT.

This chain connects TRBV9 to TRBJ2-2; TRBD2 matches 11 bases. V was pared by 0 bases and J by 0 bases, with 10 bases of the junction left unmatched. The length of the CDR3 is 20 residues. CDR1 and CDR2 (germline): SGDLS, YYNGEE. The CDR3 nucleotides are TGTGCCAGCAGCGTAGTAATGGGACTAGCGGTTTGCACGAACACCGGGGAGCTGTTTTTT. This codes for CASSVVMGLAVCTNTGELFF.

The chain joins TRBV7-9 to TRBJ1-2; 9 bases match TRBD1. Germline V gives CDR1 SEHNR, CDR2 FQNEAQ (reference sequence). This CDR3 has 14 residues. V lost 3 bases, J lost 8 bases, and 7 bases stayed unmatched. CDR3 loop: CASSFSRTGVGYTF. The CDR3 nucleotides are TGTGCCAGCAGCTTTAGTAGGACAGGGGTCGGCTACACCTTC.

CDR3 DNA: TGTGCCAGCAGCCCTCGACAGGGTTTAGCTTTCTTT. Translated, it gives CASSPRQGLAFF. V and J are TRBV7-9 and TRBJ1-1, with 7 bases fitting TRBD1. This CDR3 contains 12 residues. Germline-derived CDR1 and CDR2 are SEHNR and FQNEAQ (reference sequence). The V and J ends lost 5 bases and 10 bases, in that order; junction bases with no gene match: 7.

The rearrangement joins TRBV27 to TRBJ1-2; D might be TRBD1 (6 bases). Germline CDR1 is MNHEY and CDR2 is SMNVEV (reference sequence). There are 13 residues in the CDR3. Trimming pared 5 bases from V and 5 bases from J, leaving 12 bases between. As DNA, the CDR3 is TGTGCCAGCAGTCTCCAACAGGGATATGGCTACACCTTC. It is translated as CASSLQQGYGYTF.

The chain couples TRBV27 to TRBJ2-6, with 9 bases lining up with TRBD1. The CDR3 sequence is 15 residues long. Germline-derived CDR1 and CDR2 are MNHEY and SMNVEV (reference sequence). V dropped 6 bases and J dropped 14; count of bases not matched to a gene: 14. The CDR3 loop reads CASSPYQGTGSILTF. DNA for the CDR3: TGTGCCAGCAGCCCTTATCAAGGGACAGGGTCTATCCTGACTTTC.

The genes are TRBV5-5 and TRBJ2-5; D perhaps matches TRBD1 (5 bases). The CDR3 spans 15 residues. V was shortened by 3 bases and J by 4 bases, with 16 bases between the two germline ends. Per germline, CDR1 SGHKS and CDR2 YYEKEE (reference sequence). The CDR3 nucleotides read TGTGCCAGCAGCTCCGGGCCAGGGTTAGGAGAGACCCAGTACTTC. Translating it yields CASSSGPGLGETQYF.

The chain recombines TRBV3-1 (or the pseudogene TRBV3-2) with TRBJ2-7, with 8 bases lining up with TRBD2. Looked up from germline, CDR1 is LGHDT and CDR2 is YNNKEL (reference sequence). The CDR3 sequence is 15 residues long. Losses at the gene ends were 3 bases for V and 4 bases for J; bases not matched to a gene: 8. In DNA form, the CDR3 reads TGTGCCAGCAGCCACCGGGGGGGGGCTATTTACGAGCAGTACTTC. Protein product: CASSHRGGAIYEQYF.

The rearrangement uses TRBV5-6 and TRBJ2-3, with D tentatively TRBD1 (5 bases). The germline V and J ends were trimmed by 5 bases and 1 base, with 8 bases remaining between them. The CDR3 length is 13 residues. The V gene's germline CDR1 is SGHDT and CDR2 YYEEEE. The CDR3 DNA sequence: TGTGCCAGCAGTCTACAGGGCACAGATACGCAGTATTTT. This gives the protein CASSLQGTDTQYF.

This chain's CDR3 is CASSLGVRDLYQETQYF. CDR3 bases: TGCGCCAGCAGCTTGGGGGTAAGGGACTTGTACCAAGAGACCCAGTACTTC. The chain couples TRBV5-1 to TRBJ2-5; the D gene is possibly TRBD2 (6 bases). With 0 bases removed from V and 0 bases from J, the gap between germline ends came to 15 bases. CDR1 is SGHRS and CDR2 is YFSETQ in the germline V gene. CDR3 length: 17 residues. Full variable domain (remainder filled in from reference TRBV5-1 and TRBJ2-5): KAGVTQTPRYLIKTRGQQVTLSCSPISGHRSVSWYQQTPGQGLQFLFEYFSETQRNKGNFPGRFSGRQFSNSRSEMNVSTLELGDSALYLCASSLGVRDLYQETQYFGPGTRLLVL.

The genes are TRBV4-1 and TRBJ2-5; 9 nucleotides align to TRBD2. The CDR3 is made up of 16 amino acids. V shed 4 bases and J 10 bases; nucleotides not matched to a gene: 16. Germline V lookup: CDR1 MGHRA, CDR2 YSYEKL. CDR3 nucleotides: TGCGCCAGCAGCCCTCAAGAGATAGCGGGAGACCCTGACCAGTACTTC. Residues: CASSPQEIAGDPDQYF.

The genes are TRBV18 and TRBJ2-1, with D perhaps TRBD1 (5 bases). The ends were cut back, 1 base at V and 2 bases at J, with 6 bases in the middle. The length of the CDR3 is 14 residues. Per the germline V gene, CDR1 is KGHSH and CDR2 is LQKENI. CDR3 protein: CASSPQGPYNEQFF. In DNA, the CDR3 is TGTGCCAGCTCACCACAGGGGCCCTACAATGAGCAGTTCTTC.

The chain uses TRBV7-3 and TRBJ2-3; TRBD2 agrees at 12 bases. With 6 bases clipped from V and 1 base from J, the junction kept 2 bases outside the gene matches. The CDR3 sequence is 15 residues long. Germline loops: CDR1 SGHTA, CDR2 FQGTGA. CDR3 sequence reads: CASSTSGGRTDTQYF. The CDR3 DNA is TGTGCCAGCAGTACTAGCGGGGGGCGCACAGATACGCAGTATTTT.

CDR3 in amino acids: CASSLSGSPGDTQYF. The CDR3 nucleotides are TGCGCCAGCAGCTTGAGCGGGAGCCCGGGAGATACGCAGTATTTT. V usage is TRBV5-1 and J usage is TRBJ2-3; 8 nucleotides line up with TRBD2. J was trimmed by 5 bases and V by 1 base; bases with no gene match: 6. Germline-derived CDR1 and CDR2 are SGHRS and YFSETQ. The CDR3 covers 15 residues.

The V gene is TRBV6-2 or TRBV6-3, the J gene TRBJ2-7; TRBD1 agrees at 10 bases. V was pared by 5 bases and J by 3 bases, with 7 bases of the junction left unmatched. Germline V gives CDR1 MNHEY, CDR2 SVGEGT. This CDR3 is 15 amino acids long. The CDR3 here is CASSPRGQGNYEQYF. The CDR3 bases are TGTGCCAGCAGTCCGAGGGGACAGGGGAACTACGAGCAGTACTTC.

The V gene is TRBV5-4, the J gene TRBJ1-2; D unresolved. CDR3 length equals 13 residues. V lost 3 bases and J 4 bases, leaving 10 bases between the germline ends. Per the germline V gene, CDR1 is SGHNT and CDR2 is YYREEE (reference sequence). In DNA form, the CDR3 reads TGTGCCAGCAGCTCGGGAACTCCCTATGGCTACACCTTC. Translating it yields CASSSGTPYGYTF.